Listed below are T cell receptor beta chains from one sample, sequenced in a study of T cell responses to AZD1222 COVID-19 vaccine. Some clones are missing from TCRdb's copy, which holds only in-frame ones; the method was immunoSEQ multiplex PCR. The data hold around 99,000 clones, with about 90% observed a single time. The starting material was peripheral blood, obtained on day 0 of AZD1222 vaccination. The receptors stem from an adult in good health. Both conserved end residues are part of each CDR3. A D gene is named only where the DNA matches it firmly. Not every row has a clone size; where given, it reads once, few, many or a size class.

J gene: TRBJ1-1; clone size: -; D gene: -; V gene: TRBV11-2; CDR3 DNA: TGTGCCAGCAGCTTACGTCCCGGACGAACTGAAGCTTTCTTT; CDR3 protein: CASSLRPGRTEAFF
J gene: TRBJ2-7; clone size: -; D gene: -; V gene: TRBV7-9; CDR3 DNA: TGTGCCAGCAGCTTAGCGCCAGGGTCCTACGAGCAGTACTTC; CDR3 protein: CASSLAPGSYEQYF
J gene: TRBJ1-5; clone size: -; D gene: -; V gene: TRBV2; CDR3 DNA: TGTGCCAGCAATAGCTTTCCTAGCAATCAGCCCCAGCATTTT; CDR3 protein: CASNSFPSNQPQHF
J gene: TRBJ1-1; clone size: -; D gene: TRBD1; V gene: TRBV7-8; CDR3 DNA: TGTGCCAGCAGCCCCCGGACAGGGAGAGCTTTCTTT; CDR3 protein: CASSPRTGRAFF
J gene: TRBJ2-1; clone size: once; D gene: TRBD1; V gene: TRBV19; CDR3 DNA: TGTGCCAGTAGTACCCCCCGGGACAGGGGGATGGATGAGCAGTTCTTC; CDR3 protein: CASSTPRDRGMDEQFF
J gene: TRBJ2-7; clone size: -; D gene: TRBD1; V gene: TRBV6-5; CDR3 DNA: TGTGCCAGCAGTTACCCAGACAGGGGGGTCTACGAGCAGTACTTC; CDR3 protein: CASSYPDRGVYEQYF
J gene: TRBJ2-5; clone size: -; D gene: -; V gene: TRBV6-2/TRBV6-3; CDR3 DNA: TGTGCCAGCAGCCCGTCCTTAAGGGTGATGGAGACCCAGTACTTC; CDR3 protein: CASSPSLRVMETQYF
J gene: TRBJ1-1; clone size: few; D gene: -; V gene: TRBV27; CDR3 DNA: TGTGCCAGCAGTTCCCCTACAGGGTTCACTGAAGCTTTCTTT; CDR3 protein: CASSSPTGFTEAFF
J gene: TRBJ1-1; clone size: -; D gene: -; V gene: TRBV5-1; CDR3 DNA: TGCGCCAGCAGCCCCATAGGGGTGACTGTTGAAGCTTTCTTT; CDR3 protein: CASSPIGVTVEAFF
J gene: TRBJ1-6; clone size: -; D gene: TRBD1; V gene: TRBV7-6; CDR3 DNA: TGTGCCAGCAGCCGAAACCCGTCCGGGACAGATAATTCACCCCTCCACTTT; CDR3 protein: CASSRNPSGTDNSPLHF
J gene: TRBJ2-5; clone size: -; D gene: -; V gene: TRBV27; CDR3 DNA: TGTGCCAGCAGCCTCAGGGGCCGGCAGGGGGGAGAGAGAGAGACCCAGTACTTC; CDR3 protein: CASSLRGRQGGERETQYF
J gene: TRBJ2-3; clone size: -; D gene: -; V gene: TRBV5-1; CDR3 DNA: TGCGCCAGCAGCGGAACAGGGGGGGGCACAGATACGCAGTATTTT; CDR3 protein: CASSGTGGGTDTQYF
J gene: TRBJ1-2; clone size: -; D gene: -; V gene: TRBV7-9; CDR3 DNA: TGTGCCAGCAGCTTAAGGGAGGCGGGCTATGGCTACACCTTC; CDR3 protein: CASSLREAGYGYTF
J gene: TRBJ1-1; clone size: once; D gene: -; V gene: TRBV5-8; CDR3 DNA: TGTGCCAGCAGCTTGCGACAGACCCCAGCTTTCTTT; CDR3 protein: CASSLRQTPAFF
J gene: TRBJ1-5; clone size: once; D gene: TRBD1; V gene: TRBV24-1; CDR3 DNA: TGTGCCACCAGTGATTTCCAACGGACATCATGGGACAGATATCAGCCCCAGCATTTT; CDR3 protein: CATSDFQRTSWDRYQPQHF
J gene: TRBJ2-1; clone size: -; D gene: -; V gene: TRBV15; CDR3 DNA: TGTGCCACCAGCAGAGTAGGTACAGGGAACAATGAGCAGTTCTTC; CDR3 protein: CATSRVGTGNNEQFF
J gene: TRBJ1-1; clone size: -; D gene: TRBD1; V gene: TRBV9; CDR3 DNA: TGTGCCAGCAGCGCACAGGGGGTATTGAACACTGAAGCTTTCTTT; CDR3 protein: CASSAQGVLNTEAFF
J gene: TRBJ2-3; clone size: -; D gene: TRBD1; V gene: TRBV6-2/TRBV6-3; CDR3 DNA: TGTGCCAGCAGTTCCTGGACAGGGCCAGCAGATACGCAGTATTTT; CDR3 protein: CASSSWTGPADTQYF
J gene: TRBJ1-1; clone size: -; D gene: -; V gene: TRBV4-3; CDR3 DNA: TGCGCCAGCAGCCAAGTCCAGGGAGGGAACACTGAAGCTTTCTTT; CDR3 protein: CASSQVQGGNTEAFF
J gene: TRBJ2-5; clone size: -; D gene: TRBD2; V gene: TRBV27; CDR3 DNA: TGTGCCAGCAGTTCACTAGCGGGGGTTGGGGAGACCCAGTACTTC; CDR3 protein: CASSSLAGVGETQYF
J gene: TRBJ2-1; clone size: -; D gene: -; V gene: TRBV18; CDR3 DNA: TGTGCCAGCTCACCATCTGGGTCCGGAGGGCTCAATGAGCAGTTCTTC; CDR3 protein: CASSPSGSGGLNEQFF
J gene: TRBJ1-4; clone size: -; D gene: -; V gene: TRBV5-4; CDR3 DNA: TGTGCCAGCAGCCTGGGAGGGACTAATGAAAAACTGTTTTTT; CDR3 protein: CASSLGGTNEKLFF
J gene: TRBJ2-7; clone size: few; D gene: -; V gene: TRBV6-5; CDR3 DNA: TGTGCCAGCCGGGGCTCCTACGAGCAGTACTTC; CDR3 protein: CASRGSYEQYF
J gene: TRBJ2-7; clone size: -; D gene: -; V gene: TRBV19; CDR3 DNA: TGTGCCAGTAGTATAGACAGGGGAGGGGACTACGAGCAGTACTTC; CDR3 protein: CASSIDRGGDYEQYF
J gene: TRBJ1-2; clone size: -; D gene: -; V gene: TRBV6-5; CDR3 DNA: TGTGCCAGCAGGCCGGACGGAGACTATGGCTACACCTTC; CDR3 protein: CASRPDGDYGYTF
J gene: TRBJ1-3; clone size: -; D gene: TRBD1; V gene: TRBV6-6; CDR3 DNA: TGTGCCAGCAGTTACACACAGGGGGGAAACACCATATATTTT; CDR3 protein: CASSYTQGGNTIYF
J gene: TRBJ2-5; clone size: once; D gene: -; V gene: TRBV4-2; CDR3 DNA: TGTGCCAGCAGCCAAGAGTTATTAGCAGAAGAGACCCAGTACTTC; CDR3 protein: CASSQELLAEETQYF
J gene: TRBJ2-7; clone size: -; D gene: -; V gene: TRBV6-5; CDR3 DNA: TGTGCCAGCAGTTACTCAACAAGGACCTACGAGCAGTACTTC; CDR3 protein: CASSYSTRTYEQYF
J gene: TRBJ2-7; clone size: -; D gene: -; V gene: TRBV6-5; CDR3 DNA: TGTGCCAGCAGTTTGGGCCCTTCCTACGAGCAGTACTTC; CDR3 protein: CASSLGPSYEQYF
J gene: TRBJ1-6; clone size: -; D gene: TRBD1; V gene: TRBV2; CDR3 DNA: TGTGCCAGCAGGACAGGGGTTGTTTCACCCCTCCACTTT; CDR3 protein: CASRTGVVSPLHF
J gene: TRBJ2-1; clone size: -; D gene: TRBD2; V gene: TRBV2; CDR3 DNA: TGTGCCAGCAGGTTAGCGGGCTACAATGAGCAGTTCTTC; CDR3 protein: CASRLAGYNEQFF
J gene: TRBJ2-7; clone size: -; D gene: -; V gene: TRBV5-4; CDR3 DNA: TGTGCCAGCAGCCTGAACGTCGGGGCCTCCTACGAGCAGTACTTC; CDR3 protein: CASSLNVGASYEQYF
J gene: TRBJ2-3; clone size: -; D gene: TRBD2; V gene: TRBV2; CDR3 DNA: TGTGCCAGCAGTATCGCTAGCGGGGGGGCCGGATTCACAGATACGCAGTATTTT; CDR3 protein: CASSIASGGAGFTDTQYF
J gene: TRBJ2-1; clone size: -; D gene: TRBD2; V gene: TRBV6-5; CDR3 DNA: TGTGCCAGCAGCGGACTAGCGGGGGCCGACAATGAGCAGTTCTTC; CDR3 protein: CASSGLAGADNEQFF
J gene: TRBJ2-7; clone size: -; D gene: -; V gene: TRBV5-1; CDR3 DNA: TGCGCCAGCAGCTTGGAAGCGCTCTCCTACGAGCAGTACTTC; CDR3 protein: CASSLEALSYEQYF
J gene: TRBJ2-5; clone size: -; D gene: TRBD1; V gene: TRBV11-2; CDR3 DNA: TGTGCCAGCAGCTCTCGGGACAGGCGACTTTTTGAGACCCAGTACTTC; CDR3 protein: CASSSRDRRLFETQYF
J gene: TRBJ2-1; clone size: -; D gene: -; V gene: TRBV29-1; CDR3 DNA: TGCAGCGTCGGAACTAGCCAGGACAATGAGCAGTTCTTC; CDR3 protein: CSVGTSQDNEQFF
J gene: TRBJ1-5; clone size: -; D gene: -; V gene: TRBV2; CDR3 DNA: TGTGCCAGCAGTTTAAGGACAGATAGCAATCAGCCCCAGCATTTT; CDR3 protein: CASSLRTDSNQPQHF
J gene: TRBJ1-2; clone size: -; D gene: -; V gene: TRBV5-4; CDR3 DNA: TGTGCCAGCAGCTTAGGTGGAAATGGCTACACCTTC; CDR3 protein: CASSLGGNGYTF